This record looks at one T cell receptor (beta chain) sequence and its context. The antigen is undetermined. Some clones are missing from TCRdb's copy, which holds only in-frame ones; the method was immunoSEQ multiplex PCR. This table holds about 94,000 clones, 89% found once. V lost 0 bases and J 5 bases, leaving 10 bases between the germline ends. The germline CDR1 and CDR2 sequences are SGHVS and FQNEAQ. CDR3 length equals 14 residues. Following autologous stem cell transplantation, relapse occurred in every patient, and exposure to brentuximab vedotin varied. The data derive from a study of PD-1 blockade in classical Hodgkin lymphoma. Looking at the study overall: Once every 2 weeks, patients received intravenous nivolumab at 3 mg/kg.

General observations from the study: Only CD4+ TCR diversity, not CD8+, had risen significantly by C4D1. Similar baseline diversity was found in complete responders and newly diagnosed patients.

V is TRBV7-8 and J is TRBJ2-5; D gene ambiguous. This clonotype was obtained from a human donor with classical Hodgkin lymphoma. Source: peripheral blood mononuclear cells (PBMCs), taken before the second cycle of nivolumab. The CDR3 DNA is TGTGCCAGCAGCTTAGCGGTCCCCCAGGAGACCCAGTACTTC. This sequence encodes CASSLAVPQETQYF.